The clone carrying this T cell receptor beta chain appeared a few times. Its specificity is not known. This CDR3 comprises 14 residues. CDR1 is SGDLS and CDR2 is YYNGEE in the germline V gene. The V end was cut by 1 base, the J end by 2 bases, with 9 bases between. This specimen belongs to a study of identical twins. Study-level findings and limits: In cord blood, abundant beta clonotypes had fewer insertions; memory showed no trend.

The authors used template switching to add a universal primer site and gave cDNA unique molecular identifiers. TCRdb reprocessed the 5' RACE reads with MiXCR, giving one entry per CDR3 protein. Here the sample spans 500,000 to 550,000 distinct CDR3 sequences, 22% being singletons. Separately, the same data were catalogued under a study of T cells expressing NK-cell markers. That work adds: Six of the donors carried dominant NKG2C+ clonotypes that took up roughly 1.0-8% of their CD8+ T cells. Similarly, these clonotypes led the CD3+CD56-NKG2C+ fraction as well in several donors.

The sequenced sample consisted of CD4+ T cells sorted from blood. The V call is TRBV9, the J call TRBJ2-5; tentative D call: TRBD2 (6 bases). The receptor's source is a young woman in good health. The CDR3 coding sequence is TGTGCCAGCAGCGTATCGGGGGAACAAGAGACCCAGTACTTC. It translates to CASSVSGEQETQYF.